This TCR beta chain derives from a study of blood T cell repertoires in COVID-19. At the level of the study: PBMCs, B-cell-depleted T cells, or T cells provided the cDNA or gDNA that made up the material.

Sequenced by immunoSEQ multiplex PCR; TCRdb stores in-frame clones only, minus some. The data contain around 99,000 clones, over 75% of them singletons. CDR3 length equals 15 residues. Sequencing input: peripheral blood. The chain carries TRBV21-1 and TRBJ1-2; TRBD1, as called in the table, went unchecked against the DNA. TRBV21-1 is a recognized pseudogene. The TCR was taken from a woman aged 45-65 years with acute or convalescent COVID-19. CDR3 protein: CASSKSVTGRDGYTF. As DNA, the CDR3 is TGTGCCAGCAGCAAAAGCGTGACAGGGAGAGATGGCTACACCTTC.